The 21 T cell receptor beta chains below were found in one sample sequenced in a study of memory CD4+ T cells and cytomegalovirus serostatus (dated 2019 in TCRdb). Single viable CD3+CD4+CD8-CD45RO+ cells were sorted as memory CD4+ T cells on a FACSAria II. The library was generated by the immunoSEQ multiplex PCR assay. Drawn from immuneACCESS, this table holds only the in-frame rearrangements with V and J called that TCRdb kept. Clones are partly lost; checked studies trace under half to an unresolved V gene and leave the rest unexplained. This sample comprises about 40,000 clones, about 79% of them detected only once. Jointly, the top ten make up 5% to 7% of the sample. Sequenced material: memory CD4+ T cells from blood. The receptors here all came from an adult in good health and CMV-seronegative.

The chain has TRBV13 and TRBJ1-2; 8 nucleotides line up with TRBD1. Germline assignment: CDR1 PRHDT and CDR2 FYEKMQ (reference sequence). The ends lost 1 base at V and 4 bases at J; junction bases unmatched: 8. The CDR3 sequence is 16 residues long. The CDR3 coding sequence is TGTGCCAGCAGCTTAGCTCCTACAGGGGGGTTCTATGGCTACACCTTC. This translates into CASSLAPTGGFYGYTF.

This clone was detected only a few times. The rearrangement uses TRBV16 and TRBJ2-7; D unclear. Trimming left V 1 base short and J 6 bases short, with 10 bases between. CDR1 is KGHSY and CDR2 is FQNENV in the germline V gene. This CDR3 has 13 amino acids. CDR3 nucleotides: TGTGCCAGCAGCCAATTGGCCGAGAGCGAGCAGTACTTC. It codes for CASSQLAESEQYF.

The chain carries TRBV19 and TRBJ1-4, with D hard to call. CDR3 length: 16 residues. Germline V gene sequence: CDR1 LNHDA, CDR2 SQIVND (reference sequence). With 10 bases removed from V and 0 bases from J, the gap between germline ends came to 18 bases. As DNA, the CDR3 is TGTGCCACCAAGGCCAGCACGGCTGCAACTAATGAAAAACTGTTTTTT. Amino acid sequence: CATKASTAATNEKLFF. The full variable domain, rest sourced from reference TRBV19 and TRBJ1-4, is DGGITQSPKYLFRKEGQNVTLSCEQNLNHDAMYWYRQDPGQGLRLIYYSQIVNDFQKGDIAEGYSVSREKKESFPLTVTSAQKNPTAFYLCATKASTAATNEKLFFGSGTQLSVL.

The genes are TRBV10-2 and TRBJ1-2; possibly TRBD1 for D (5 bases). Germline assignment: CDR1 WSHSY and CDR2 SAAADI. Trimming removed 7 bases at V and 4 bases at J, with 13 bases between. CDR3 size: 13 residues. CDR3 sequence reads: CASTTTGGYGYTF. The CDR3 DNA sequence: TGCGCCAGCACCACAACGGGGGGCTATGGCTACACCTTC.

V gene TRBV7-9 combines with J gene TRBJ2-3; 11 nucleotides match TRBD2. CDR1 SEHNR and CDR2 FQNEAQ come from the germline V gene (reference sequence). V lost 6 bases to trimming and J lost 5 bases; unmatched junction nucleotides: 7. The CDR3 runs 15 residues. CDR3 residues: CASSRRLAGQDTQYF. CDR3 nucleotide sequence: TGTGCCAGCAGTCGAAGACTAGCGGGACAAGATACGCAGTATTTT. Filled out from reference TRBV7-9 and TRBJ2-3, the complete variable domain reads DTGVSQNPRHKITKRGQNVTFRCDPISEHNRLYWYRQTLGQGPEFLTYFQNEAQLEKSRLLSDRFSAERPKGSFSTLEIQRTEQGDSAMYLCASSRRLAGQDTQYFGPGTRLTVL.

The rearrangement uses TRBV6-5 and TRBJ2-1; no definite D call. Germline CDR1 and CDR2: MNHEY and SVGAGI. The CDR3 is made up of 14 amino acids. Trimming took 6 bases from V and 6 from J, leaving 15 bases between them. This CDR3 reads CASRLGLASNEQFF. CDR3 coding DNA: TGTGCCAGCAGGCTAGGTTTGGCGAGCAATGAGCAGTTCTTC.

This sequence joins TRBV4-3 and TRBJ2-1; 7 nucleotides match TRBD1. V shed 3 bases, J shed 7 bases, and the junction held 12 bases outside the gene matches. The length of the CDR3 is 16 residues. Germline V lookup: CDR1 LGHNA, CDR2 YSLEER. DNA for the CDR3: TGCGCCAGCAGCCAGGAGAGACAGGGATCTATGAATGAGCAGTTCTTC. Protein sequence: CASSQERQGSMNEQFF.

The chain links TRBV10-3 to TRBJ1-2; D may be TRBD1 (5 bases). The CDR3 sequence is 15 residues long. V lost 6 bases, J lost 1 base, and 15 bases lay in between. Looked up from germline, CDR1 is ENHRY and CDR2 is SYGVKD. For the CDR3, the DNA is TGTGCCATCAGAGCTTCGACAGCGCTTAACTATGGCTACACCTTC. It specifies CAIRASTALNYGYTF.

The V gene is TRBV5-5, the J gene TRBJ2-7; TRBD2 is a possible D gene (5 bases). Trimming left V 4 bases short and J 0 bases short, with 11 bases between. Germline-derived CDR1 and CDR2 are SGHKS and YYEKEE (reference sequence). The CDR3 is 14 amino acids. The CDR3 sequence: CASSMDGNSYEQYF. CDR3 in DNA: TGTGCCAGCAGCATGGACGGGAACTCCTACGAGCAGTACTTC.

This chain links TRBV30 with TRBJ2-5; D ambiguous. The CDR3 sequence is 12 residues long. Germline-derived CDR1 and CDR2 are GTSNPN and SVGIG (reference sequence). Trimming took off 6 bases at V and 2 bases at J, with 10 bases between the two ends. The CDR3 loop reads CACRPRQETQYF. The CDR3 DNA sequence: TGTGCCTGTCGACCCAGACAAGAGACCCAGTACTTC.

This clone has a handful of counts. The rearrangement uses TRBV2 and TRBJ1-5; D gene ambiguous. CDR1 is SNHLY and CDR2 is FYNNEI in the germline V gene. The ends were cut back, 0 bases at V and 7 bases at J, with 4 bases in the middle. The CDR3 spans 12 residues. The DNA for the CDR3 is TGTGCCAGCAGTGAAGCGGGCCAGCCCCAGCATTTT. Translation: CASSEAGQPQHF.

A note on this clone: The sample holds other DNA sequences that translate to the same CDR3. The chain recombines TRBV7-9 with TRBJ2-5, with D perhaps TRBD2 (6 bases). The germline V gene has CDR1 SEHNR and CDR2 FQNEAQ (reference sequence). The CDR3 is 13 amino acids. The V gene lost 7 bases and the J gene lost 4 bases, with 13 bases spanning the gap. The CDR3 reads CASIPTGGETQYF. The CDR3 region has the DNA TGTGCCAGCATCCCGACCGGGGGAGAGACCCAGTACTTC.

The chain combines TRBV5-4 with TRBJ2-1, with 8 bases fitting TRBD2. The V and J ends lost 4 bases and 3 bases, in that order; junction bases with no gene match: 15. Germline V lookup: CDR1 SGHNT, CDR2 YYREEE (reference sequence). The CDR3 runs 18 residues. Written as DNA, the CDR3 is TGTGCCAGCAGCCCGGGTGCGGGCGGGAGGTCAATCTACAATGAGCAGTTCTTC. Its translation: CASSPGAGGRSIYNEQFF.

In its sample, this clone was seen a few times. The chain has TRBV7-9 and TRBJ2-1; 8 nucleotides agree with TRBD1. Trimming took 1 base from V and 8 from J; bases not matched to a gene: 4. The CDR3 has 14 amino acids. The germline V gene has CDR1 SEHNR and CDR2 FQNEAQ (reference sequence). CDR3 bases: TGTGCCAGCAGCTTAGTACAGGGGGGCGATGAGCAGTTCTTC. As protein: CASSLVQGGDEQFF.

The gene calls are TRBV2 and TRBJ2-7; a weak D match, TRBD2 (5 bases). Germline values: CDR1 SNHLY, CDR2 FYNNEI. Trimming shortened V by 4 bases and J by 3 bases, and 10 bases separated the two germline ends. CDR3 length: 13 amino acids. The CDR3 here is CASSGLAYYEQYF. In DNA, the CDR3 is TGTGCCAGCAGTGGGCTAGCCTACTACGAGCAGTACTTC.

The rearrangement links TRBV28 to TRBJ2-3; the D gene is possibly TRBD2 (6 bases). The CDR3 runs 15 residues. Germline V lookup: CDR1 MDHEN, CDR2 SYDVKM. Trimming removed 5 bases from V and 0 bases from J, with 12 bases in between. CDR3 sequence reads: CASSPWSGSTDTQYF. The CDR3 coding sequence is TGTGCCAGCAGTCCCTGGAGCGGGAGCACAGATACGCAGTATTTT.

The rearrangement links TRBV5-5 to TRBJ2-7; D uncertain. The CDR3 sequence is 14 residues long. Germline loops: CDR1 SGHKS, CDR2 YYEKEE (reference sequence). V was trimmed by 4 bases and J by 1 base, leaving 12 bases between them. This CDR3 reads CASSQVSASYEQYF. In DNA form, the CDR3 reads TGTGCCAGCAGCCAGGTATCCGCTTCCTACGAGCAGTACTTC.

This clone was counted between two and nine times. The genes are TRBV9 and TRBJ2-7; 9 nucleotides line up with TRBD2. Losses at the gene ends were 3 bases for V and 4 bases for J; bases not matched to a gene: 8. This CDR3 region has 15 residues. CDR1 is SGDLS and CDR2 is YYNGEE in the germline V gene. The CDR3, as DNA: TGTGCCAGCAGCGCACGGAGCGGGAGGTGGTACGAGCAGTACTTC. It is translated as CASSARSGRWYEQYF.

The chain links TRBV7-2 to TRBJ2-7; D tentatively fits TRBD1 or TRBD2 (5 bases each). This CDR3 has 13 residues. Germline-derived CDR1 and CDR2 are SGHTA and FQGNSA. With 1 base removed from V and 5 bases from J, the gap between germline ends came to 9 bases. CDR3 residues: CASSLVGANEQYF. CDR3 bases: TGTGCCAGCAGCTTAGTCGGGGCCAACGAGCAGTACTTC.

This chain connects TRBV7-2 to TRBJ2-3, with D perhaps TRBD2 (7 bases). Germline lookup yields CDR1 SGHTA and CDR2 FQGNSA. This CDR3 comprises 16 residues. V gave up 1 base and J gave up 4 bases, with 15 bases separating them. CDR3 loop: CASSLGAGEGSDTQYF. The CDR3 bases are TGTGCCAGCAGCTTAGGGGCAGGGGAGGGTTCAGATACGCAGTATTTT.

The chain carries TRBV19 and TRBJ2-2; maybe TRBD1 (6 bases). The CDR3 contains 15 residues. Looked up from germline, CDR1 is LNHDA and CDR2 is SQIVND (reference sequence). Trimming took off 3 bases at V and 1 base at J, with 9 bases between the two ends. This CDR3 reads CASSIRGQNTGELFF. In DNA, the CDR3 is TGTGCCAGTAGTATCAGGGGCCAGAACACCGGGGAGCTGTTTTTT.